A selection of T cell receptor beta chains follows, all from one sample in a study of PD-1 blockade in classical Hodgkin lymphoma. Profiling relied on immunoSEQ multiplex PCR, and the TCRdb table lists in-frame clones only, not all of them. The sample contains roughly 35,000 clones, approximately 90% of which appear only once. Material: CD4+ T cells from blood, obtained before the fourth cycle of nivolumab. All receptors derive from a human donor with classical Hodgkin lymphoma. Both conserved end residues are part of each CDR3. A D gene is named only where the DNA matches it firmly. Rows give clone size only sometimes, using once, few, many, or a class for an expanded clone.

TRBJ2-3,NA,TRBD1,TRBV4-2,TGTGCCAGCAGCCAAGAAGGAGGACAGGGTACAGATACGCAGTATTTT,CASSQEGGQGTDTQYF
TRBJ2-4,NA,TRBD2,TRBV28,TGTGCCAGCAGTCCCCCGACTAGCGGGATAAACATTCAGTACTTC,CASSPPTSGINIQYF
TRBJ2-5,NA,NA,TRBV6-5,TGTGCCAGCAGTCAGGGGTATCAGGCCCTCGTAGGCCAGTACTTC,CASSQGYQALVGQYF
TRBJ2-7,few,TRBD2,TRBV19,TGTGCCAGTAGTACTCTAGCGGGTCCCTACGAGCAGTACTTC,CASSTLAGPYEQYF
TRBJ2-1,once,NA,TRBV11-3,TGTGCCAGCAGCTTAGATTCTTTGGAGGATGAGCAGTTCTTC,CASSLDSLEDEQFF
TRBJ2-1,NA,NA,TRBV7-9,TGTGCCAGCAGCTTAACCCGAGGACGGTGGGGGAACTACAATGAGCAGTTCTTC,CASSLTRGRWGNYNEQFF
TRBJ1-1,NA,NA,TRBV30,TGTGCCTGGAGGCAGGGAGCTGCTGAAGCTTTCTTT,CAWRQGAAEAFF
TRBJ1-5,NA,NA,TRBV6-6,TGTGCCAGCAGTAAGGGACAAGGCAATCAGCCCCAGCATTTT,CASSKGQGNQPQHF
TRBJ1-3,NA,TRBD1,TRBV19,TGTGCCAGTATCTCGCCCGGGGGACAGGCCACCCCGCGCGGAAACACCATATATTTT,CASISPGGQATPRGNTIYF
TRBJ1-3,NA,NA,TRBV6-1,TGTGCCAGCAGGGCCTTCTCTGGAAACACCATATATTTT,CASRAFSGNTIYF
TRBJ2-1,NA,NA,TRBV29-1,TGCAGCGTTGGGGCAGGGGATGAGCAGTTCTTC,CSVGAGDEQFF
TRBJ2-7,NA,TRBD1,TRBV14,TGTGCCAGCAGCCAAGCTCCGGGACAGGGGATCGCCGTAAACTACGAGCAGTACTTC,CASSQAPGQGIAVNYEQYF
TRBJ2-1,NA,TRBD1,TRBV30,TGTGCCTGGAGCCGGTGGACAGGGCGCTACTACAATGAGCAGTTCTTC,CAWSRWTGRYYNEQFF
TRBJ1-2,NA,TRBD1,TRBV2,TGTGCCAGCCCGGGACAGGGAGGACTGTTGAATGGCTACACCTTC,CASPGQGGLLNGYTF
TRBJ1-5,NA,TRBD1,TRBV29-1,TGCAGCGTTGGGACAGGGGGAGGGCAGCCCCAGCATTTT,CSVGTGGGQPQHF
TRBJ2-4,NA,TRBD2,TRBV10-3,TGTGCCATCAGTGAAACTAGCGGGAGGACAGCCAAAAACATTCAGTACTTC,CAISETSGRTAKNIQYF
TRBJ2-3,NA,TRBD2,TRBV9,TGTGCCAGCAGCGTAGCGCCAGCGGGAGCTGCAAATACGCAGTATTTT,CASSVAPAGAANTQYF
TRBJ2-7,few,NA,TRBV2,TGTGCCAGCCGGGGTTTACAGTGGGGTTCCTACGAGCAGTACTTC,CASRGLQWGSYEQYF
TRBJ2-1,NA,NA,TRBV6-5,TGTGCCAGCAGTTCCGGCCGAGGAGGGGGCAATGAGCAGTTCTTC,CASSSGRGGGNEQFF
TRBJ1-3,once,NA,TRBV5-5,TGTGCCAGCAGCTTGTATCGAGGAATCAGCTCTGGAAACACCATATATTTT,CASSLYRGISSGNTIYF
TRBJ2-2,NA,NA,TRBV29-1,TGCAGCGTTGAAGATAAGGAGCGCCTGAACACCGGGGAGCTGTTTTTT,CSVEDKERLNTGELFF
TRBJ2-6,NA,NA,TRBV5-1,TGCGCCAGCAGGACAGGTCGCCCCTCTGGGGCCAACGTCCTGACTTTC,CASRTGRPSGANVLTF
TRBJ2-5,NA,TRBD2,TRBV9,TGTGCCAGCAGCCCATTACCCGTAGCGGGAGGGAGGGAGACCCAGTACTTC,CASSPLPVAGGRETQYF
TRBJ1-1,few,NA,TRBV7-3,TGTGCCAGCAGCTTAACGTTACAGGGTGAAGCTTTCTTT,CASSLTLQGEAFF
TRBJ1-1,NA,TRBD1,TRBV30,TGTGCCTGCGTCCCGGGACAGGGGATTAGCACTGAAGCTTTCTTT,CACVPGQGISTEAFF
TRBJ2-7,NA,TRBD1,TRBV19,TGTGCCAGTAGCTTATTTCCGGGACAGGGTTACGAGCAGTACTTC,CASSLFPGQGYEQYF
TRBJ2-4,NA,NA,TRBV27,TGTGCCAGCAGTTTATGGGCAGGGGCCCTAGCCAAAAACATTCAGTACTTC,CASSLWAGALAKNIQYF
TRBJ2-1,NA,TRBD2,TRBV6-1,TGTGCCAGCAGTGAGAGACTAGCGGGAGGGGGAAGGAATGAGCAGTTCTTC,CASSERLAGGGRNEQFF
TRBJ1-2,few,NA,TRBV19,TGTGCCAGTACCCTGACGGCGGCGGACAACTATGGCTACACCTTC,CASTLTAADNYGYTF
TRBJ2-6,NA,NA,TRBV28,TGTGCCAGCAGGAGCCCCTCTGGGGCCAACGTCCTGACTTTC,CASRSPSGANVLTF
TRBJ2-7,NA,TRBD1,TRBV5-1,TGCGCCAGCAGCTGGACAGGGCTCTCCTACGAGCAGTACTTC,CASSWTGLSYEQYF
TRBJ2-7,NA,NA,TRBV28,TGTGCCAGCAGTTTAGATCAGGGGACCTACGAGCAGTACTTC,CASSLDQGTYEQYF
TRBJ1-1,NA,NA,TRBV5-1,TGCGCCAGCAATCGGTGGGAGGGTTTGACTGAAGCTTTCTTT,CASNRWEGLTEAFF
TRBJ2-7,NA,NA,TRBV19,TGTGCCAGTAGTGCCACGGGGGACCCCTACTCCTACGAGCAGTACTTC,CASSATGDPYSYEQYF
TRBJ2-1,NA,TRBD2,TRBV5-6,TGTGCCAGCAGCATAATCAGCGGGAGGAGCTCCTACAATGAGCAGTTCTTC,CASSIISGRSSYNEQFF
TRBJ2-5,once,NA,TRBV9,TGTGCCAGCAGCGTAGAGGGACTCCCACAAGAGACCCAGTACTTC,CASSVEGLPQETQYF
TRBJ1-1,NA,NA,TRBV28,TGTGCCAGCAGTTTATTGCAGGGGCGAACGGCTTTCTTT,CASSLLQGRTAFF
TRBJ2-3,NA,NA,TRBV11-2,TGTGCCAGCCATGCTAATAATCCCACAGATACGCAGTATTTT,CASHANNPTDTQYF
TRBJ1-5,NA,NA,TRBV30,TGTGCCTGGAGTGTTCCTCTTCAGCCCCAGCATTTT,CAWSVPLQPQHF
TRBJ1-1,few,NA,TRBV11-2,TGTGCCAGCAGCCACCTTCGGCTTGAAAGAGGAGCTTTCTTT,CASSHLRLERGAFF
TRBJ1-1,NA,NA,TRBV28,TGTGCCAGCAGTCCTAACCAGGGGCTTGGGATGAACACTGAAGCTTTCTTT,CASSPNQGLGMNTEAFF
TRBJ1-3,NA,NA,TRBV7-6,TGTGCCAGCAGCTTAGCGGGCGGATACTCTGGAAACACCATATATTTT,CASSLAGGYSGNTIYF
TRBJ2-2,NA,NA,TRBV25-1,TGTGCCAGCACCCCACAGTCCACCGGGGAGCTGTTTTTT,CASTPQSTGELFF
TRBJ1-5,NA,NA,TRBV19,TGTGCCAGTAAGGCACCTAGCAGGGTTAATCAGCCCCAGCATTTT,CASKAPSRVNQPQHF
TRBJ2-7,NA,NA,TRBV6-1,TGTGCCAGCAGTGAGGGCCGACAGGCCTGGGGGCAGTACTTC,CASSEGRQAWGQYF
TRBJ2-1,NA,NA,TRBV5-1,TGCGCCAGCAGCGAAATTAGCTCCTACAATGAGCAGTTCTTC,CASSEISSYNEQFF
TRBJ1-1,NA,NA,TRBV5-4,TGTGCCAGCAGCCACCCCGACAGACTGAACACTGAAGCTTTCTTT,CASSHPDRLNTEAFF